What follows are 15 T cell receptor beta chains derived from one specimen sequenced in a study of T cells after yellow fever vaccination. MiXCR, run by TCRdb on the 5' RACE reads, gives a single entry per CDR3 protein. The table includes 300,000 or so distinct CDR3 sequences, around 7% detected once. The sample here was PBMCs, taken roughly 45 days after the first yellow fever vaccination. Receptors originate from a man aged 18 to 30 who received the YFV17D yellow fever vaccine.

This clonotype came up many times. The V call is TRBV5-1, the J call TRBJ2-4; 9 nucleotides match TRBD1. This CDR3 is 16 amino acids long. Germline V gene data show CDR1 as SGHRS and CDR2 as YFSETQ. V shed 4 bases, J shed 4 bases, and the junction held 9 bases outside the gene matches. The CDR3 spells CASSKDAGTGKNIQYF. The CDR3 DNA reads as TGCGCCAGCAGCAAAGATGCCGGGACAGGGAAAAACATTCAGTACTTC. Combining the CDR3 with reference TRBV5-1 and TRBJ2-4 gives the whole variable domain KAGVTQTPRYLIKTRGQQVTLSCSPISGHRSVSWYQQTPGQGLQFLFEYFSETQRNKGNFPGRFSGRQFSNSRSEMNVSTLELGDSALYLCASSKDAGTGKNIQYFGAGTRLSVL.

This rearrangement joins TRBV7-2 to TRBJ1-6; D unresolved. V was pared by 1 base and J by 8 bases, with 6 bases between. Germline values: CDR1 SGHTA, CDR2 FQGNSA. The CDR3 is 13 amino acids. In nucleotides, the CDR3 is TGTGCCAGCAGCTTAGGTCAGCATTCACCCCTCCACTTT. It encodes CASSLGQHSPLHF.

In regard to this clonotype: A single base separates this from a much larger clone, so it may be a read error. V and J are TRBV6-2 or TRBV6-3 and TRBJ1-2; 7 bases agree with TRBD1. Germline loops: CDR1 MNHEY, CDR2 SVGEGT. This CDR3 is 13 amino acids long. CDR3 DNA sequence: TGTGCCAGCAGTTACGGGACAGCGTATGGCGACACCTTC. As protein: CASSYGTAYGDTF.

This clonotype was seen only a few times. The chain uses TRBV10-1 and TRBJ2-3, with D tentatively TRBD1 or TRBD2 (5 bases each). The V gene lost 3 bases and the J gene lost 4 bases, with 14 bases spanning the gap. The length of the CDR3 is 15 residues. CDR1 and CDR2 from the germline V gene are WNHNN and SYGVQD (reference sequence). The CDR3 nucleotides are TGCGCCAGCAGTGACACGGGCCGGGGCCCAGATACGCAGTATTTT. Amino acids: CASSDTGRGPDTQYF.

The rearrangement links TRBV6-5 to TRBJ1-4, with D hard to call. This CDR3 is 16 amino acids long. The V gene lost 4 bases and the J gene lost 6 bases, with 18 bases spanning the gap. Germline CDR1 is MNHEY and CDR2 is SVGAGI. The CDR3 DNA reads TGTGCCAGCAGTTCTGGAGGGTGGAACACCCATGAAAAACTGTTTTTT. Translation gives CASSSGGWNTHEKLFF.

This chain connects TRBV20-1 to TRBJ1-6; D remains ambiguous. V lost 6 bases and J lost 4, with 19 bases in between. CDR1 and CDR2 (germline): DFQATT, SNEGSKA (reference sequence). The CDR3 loop spans 16 amino acids. CDR3 region: CSANSAVKLYNSPLHF. The DNA for the CDR3 is TGCAGTGCCAACTCAGCCGTGAAGCTTTATAATTCACCCCTCCACTTT.

The chain links TRBV9 to TRBJ1-4; 7 nucleotides align to TRBD1. The CDR3 is 14 amino acids. The V segment lost 3 bases and the J segment 8 bases; nucleotides outside the gene matches: 7. From germline, CDR1 is SGDLS and CDR2 YYNGEE. The CDR3 DNA sequence: TGTGCCAGCAGCGAACAGGGGTCACGGGAAAAACTGTTTTTT. Encoded protein: CASSEQGSREKLFF.

The J gene is TRBJ2-3, the V gene TRBV7-3; TRBD1 is a possible D gene (6 bases). With 5 bases removed from V and 6 bases from J, the gap between germline ends came to 18 bases. Germline assignment: CDR1 SGHTA and CDR2 FQGTGA. CDR3 length equals 15 residues. CDR3 nucleotide sequence: TGTGCCAGCAGCCCAACAGGGTCTCCCTCTGATACGCAGTATTTT. Translating it yields CASSPTGSPSDTQYF.

The chain recombines TRBV5-1 with TRBJ1-5, with D maybe TRBD1 (5 bases). Germline values: CDR1 SGHRS, CDR2 YFSETQ. The CDR3 covers 15 residues. The V end lost 2 bases, the J end lost 6 bases, and 15 bases lay between the germline ends. The DNA of the CDR3 is TGCGCCAGCAGCTTATTCGGGGCGCAAGGTCAGCCCCAGCATTTT. It is translated as CASSLFGAQGQPQHF.

The V and J genes are TRBV2 and TRBJ1-4, with D perhaps TRBD1 (5 bases). The germline gives CDR1 SNHLY, CDR2 FYNNEI. The CDR3 runs to 12 residues. Trimming shortened V by 3 bases and J by 10 bases, and 9 bases separated the two germline ends. The CDR3 reads CASSDGGGKLFF. The CDR3 DNA reads TGTGCCAGCAGTGACGGGGGTGGAAAACTGTTTTTT.

The chain couples TRBV4-2 to TRBJ1-4; tentatively, D is TRBD1 (5 bases). Germline V gene sequence: CDR1 LGHNA, CDR2 YNFKEQ. The V end lost 1 base, the J end lost 5 bases, and 11 bases lay between the germline ends. This CDR3 comprises 15 residues. This CDR3 reads CASSQGDFTNEKLFF. The CDR3 nucleotides are TGTGCCAGCAGCCAAGGGGACTTCACAAATGAAAAACTGTTTTTT.

This clonotype was seen at least ten times. This chain's CDR3 is CASSLDTGELFF. CDR3 sequence (DNA): TGTGCCAGCAGCTTAGACACCGGGGAGCTGTTTTTT. The V and J genes are TRBV7-2 and TRBJ2-2, with D unresolved. V lost 1 base and J lost 3, with 0 bases in between. The V gene's germline CDR1 is SGHTA and CDR2 FQGNSA. CDR3 size: 12 residues.

V usage is TRBV7-9 and J usage is TRBJ2-3; 7 bases line up with TRBD2. The CDR3 spans 17 residues. V shed 0 bases, J shed 1 base, and the junction held 7 bases outside the gene matches. The germline CDR1 and CDR2 sequences are SEHNR and FQNEAQ (reference sequence). The CDR3 bases are TGTGCCAGCAGCTTAGCTGCTAGCGGAAGTGGCACAGATACGCAGTATTTT. It yields the protein CASSLAASGSGTDTQYF.

This clonotype appeared many times. The gene calls are TRBV5-1 and TRBJ1-2; D ambiguous. Between the trimmed V and J ends, which lost 4 bases and 2 bases, there was a span of 9 bases. This CDR3 is 13 amino acids long. Germline V gene data show CDR1 as SGHRS and CDR2 as YFSETQ. The CDR3 DNA sequence: TGCGCCAGCAGCCTCGACATCAACTATGGCTACACCTTC. It yields the protein CASSLDINYGYTF.

The rearrangement joins TRBV20-1 to TRBJ2-5, with 7 bases aligning to TRBD1. The ends lost 4 bases at V and 0 bases at J; junction bases unmatched: 5. CDR1 DFQATT and CDR2 SNEGSKA come from the germline V gene (reference sequence). This CDR3 spans 14 amino acids. CDR3 in amino acids: CSAKGTEYQETQYF. The DNA of the CDR3 is TGCAGTGCTAAAGGGACAGAGTACCAAGAGACCCAGTACTTC.